Listed here are 9 T cell receptor beta chains from one sample, sequenced in a study of blood T cell repertoires in COVID-19. Profiled with immunoSEQ multiplex PCR; TCRdb holds only in-frame clones, not every one. The sample includes some 670,000 clones, approximately 90% of them seen just once. The sample comprised peripheral blood. All receptors come from a woman aged 18-35 years with acute or convalescent COVID-19.

The chain uses TRBV27 and TRBJ2-1; 10 nucleotides match TRBD2. V gave up 6 bases and J gave up 7 bases; unmatched junction bases: 9. Germline V gene data show CDR1 as MNHEY and CDR2 as SMNVEV (reference sequence). The CDR3 is 15 amino acids. CDR3 coding DNA: TGTGCCAGCAGCAGCGGGGGGGCGGCGGTTAATGAGCAGTTCTTC. Translating gives CASSSGGAAVNEQFF.

The chain couples TRBV4-1 to TRBJ1-5; D not resolved. V was pared by 0 bases and J by 6 bases, with 6 bases between. The CDR3 runs 13 residues. Germline CDR1 is MGHRA and CDR2 is YSYEKL. CDR3 sequence: CASSQDSVQPQHF. The CDR3 DNA follows: TGCGCCAGCAGCCAAGATTCCGTTCAGCCCCAGCATTTT.

The genes are TRBV28 and TRBJ2-7; D gene ambiguous. This CDR3 spans 14 amino acids. CDR1 and CDR2 from the germline V gene are MDHEN and SYDVKM. V lost 7 bases and J 1 base, leaving 14 bases between the germline ends. This CDR3 reads CASTFAAVSYEQYF. The CDR3 DNA reads TGTGCCAGCACCTTCGCGGCAGTTTCCTACGAGCAGTACTTC. The complete variable domain, with remaining parts taken from reference TRBV28 and TRBJ2-7, reads DVKVTQSSRYLVKRTGEKVFLECVQDMDHENMFWYRQDPGLGLRLIYFSYDVKMKEKGDIPEGYSVSREKKERFSLILESASTNQTSMYLCASTFAAVSYEQYFGPGTRLTVT.

This clone was picked up a small number of times. The chain links TRBV27 to TRBJ1-6; the match to TRBD1 covers 7 bases. CDR1 and CDR2 from the germline V gene are MNHEY and SMNVEV (reference sequence). V was pared by 7 bases and J by 6 bases, with 3 bases of the junction left unmatched. This CDR3 has 13 amino acids. CDR3 loop: CASTGQTNSPLHF. The CDR3 DNA is TGTGCCAGCACGGGACAGACTAATTCACCCCTCCACTTT.

The rearrangement uses TRBV4-3 and TRBJ1-4; D is unclear. Germline values: CDR1 LGHNA, CDR2 YSLEER. V shed 0 bases and J shed 7 bases, with 15 bases lying between them. This CDR3 has 16 residues. The CDR3 sequence is CASSQDHGGEGEKLFF. CDR3 bases: TGCGCCAGCAGCCAAGATCATGGCGGGGAAGGTGAAAAACTGTTTTTT.

The chain employs TRBV5-1 and TRBJ2-1, with a possible D match to TRBD2 (6 bases). Trimming cost V 8 bases and J 0 bases, with 12 bases left between them. The V gene's germline CDR1 is SGHRS and CDR2 YFSETQ. This CDR3 comprises 14 residues. As DNA, the CDR3 is TGCGCCAGTGTCCTGGGGGGCTCCTACAATGAGCAGTTCTTC. This translates into CASVLGGSYNEQFF.

V usage is TRBV12-3 or TRBV12-4 and J usage is TRBJ1-1; D is ambiguous. With 6 bases removed from V and 0 bases from J, the gap between germline ends came to 8 bases. This CDR3 is 13 amino acids long. The CDR3 is CASSSYLNTEAFF. The DNA for the CDR3 is TGTGCCAGCAGCTCTTACTTGAACACTGAAGCTTTCTTT.

This clone was seen only a few times. The rearrangement uses TRBV4-3 and TRBJ1-2, with a possible D match to TRBD1 (6 bases). This CDR3 is built from 13 residues. Germline CDR1 and CDR2: LGHNA and YSLEER. Trimming removed 5 bases at V and 8 bases at J, with 15 bases between. The CDR3: CASSSAGGLGYTF. In DNA form, the CDR3 reads TGCGCCAGCAGCTCAGCGGGGGGCCTGGGCTACACCTTC.

The rearrangement joins TRBV9 to TRBJ2-7; TRBD2 might be the D (6 bases). Germline loops: CDR1 SGDLS, CDR2 YYNGEE. The ends were cut back, 0 bases at V and 6 bases at J, with 16 bases in the middle. The CDR3 is 15 residues long. The CDR3 nucleotides are TGTGCCAGCAGCGTAGGAGCGGGTGTCGCGTCCGAGCAGTACTTC. It is translated as CASSVGAGVASEQYF.